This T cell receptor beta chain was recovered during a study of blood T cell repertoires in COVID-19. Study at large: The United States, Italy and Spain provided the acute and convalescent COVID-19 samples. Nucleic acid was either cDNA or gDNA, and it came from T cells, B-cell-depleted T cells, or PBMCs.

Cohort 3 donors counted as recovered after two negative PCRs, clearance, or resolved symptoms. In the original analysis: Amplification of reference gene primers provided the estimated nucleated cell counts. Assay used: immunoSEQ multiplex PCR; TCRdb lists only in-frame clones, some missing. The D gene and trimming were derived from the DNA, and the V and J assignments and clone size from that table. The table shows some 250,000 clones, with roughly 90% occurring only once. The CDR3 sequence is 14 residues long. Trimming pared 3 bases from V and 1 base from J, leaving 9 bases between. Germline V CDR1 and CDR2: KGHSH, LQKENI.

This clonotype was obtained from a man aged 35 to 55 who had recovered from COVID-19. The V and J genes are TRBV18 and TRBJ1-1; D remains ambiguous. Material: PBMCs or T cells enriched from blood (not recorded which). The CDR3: CASSPSVPNTEAFF. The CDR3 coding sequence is TGTGCCAGCTCACCTTCGGTACCGAACACTGAAGCTTTCTTT.